The T cell receptor (beta chain) under discussion was sequenced for a study of human T cells and chemical hapten exposure. About the research overall: Patients, predominantly female, presented with alopecia areata, totalis or universalis.

Regarding time point: patch test 1, 2 weeks after DPC sensitization. Treatment denoted: therapeutic diphenylcyclopropenone sensitization with weekly scalp DPC. Prior to application of each patch test, blood was drawn. From germline, CDR1 is SQVTM and CDR2 ANQGSEA. There are 12 residues in the CDR3. Germline trimming cut 6 bases from V and 3 bases from J; bases unmatched to any gene: 2. TCRdb called the RACE reads again in MiXCR, with one record for every CDR3 protein. The sample carries approximately 340,000 distinct CDR3 sequences, 5.5% to 8% recorded once. Whole-study findings and limits: While controls formed fewer of them, expanded TCRs formed significantly more large CDR3 similarity clusters. TCRs exceeding 1 in 1000 frequency stayed unchanged with DPC sensitization.

Worth noting for this clonotype: Its antigen is unknown.

The V and J genes are TRBV29-1 and TRBJ1-5, with 7 bases that match TRBD1. The material was whole blood, obtained in connection with sensitization to the hapten diphenylcyclopropenone (DPC). This clonotype was sampled from a woman aged 18-30 years with alopecia areata. Some clones in this sample may be carry-over from other donors' samples. CDR3 sequence reads: CSVGQANQPQHF. CDR3 DNA sequence: TGCAGCGTCGGACAGGCCAATCAGCCCCAGCATTTT.